This T cell receptor (beta chain) was obtained from a study of identical twins. Study-level points and caveats: Part of the zero-insertion signal could reflect confounding by invariant MAIT and iNKT cells. The analysis was cross-sectional rather than longitudinal within donors.

Germline assignment: CDR1 DFQATT and CDR2 SNEGSKA (reference sequence). The CDR3 contains 11 residues. As regards this clonotype: Its target is not known. The junction shows a germline mismatch at one end, possibly a read error.

TCRdb reprocessed the 5' RACE reads via MiXCR and lists one record per CDR3 protein. The sample holds 1.5 million or so distinct CDR3 sequences, roughly 35% seen once. This rearrangement joins TRBV20-1 to TRBJ2-1; D is unclear. Sequencing input: cord blood. The sequence was obtained from a newborn girl in good health. CDR3 bases: TGCAGTGCCCCGTCCTGCAATGAGCAGTTCTTC. This encodes CSAPSCNEQFF.